The subject of this entry is one T cell receptor (beta chain). Germline-derived CDR1 and CDR2 are SGHTA and FQGNSA. The J segment lost 2 bases and the V segment lost 3 bases, leaving 2 bases of the junction unmatched. CDR3 length: 15 amino acids. This specimen comes from a study of blood T cell repertoires in COVID-19. Clones were read by immunoSEQ multiplex PCR, and TCRdb kept only the in-frame ones, dropping some. The repertoire includes some 170,000 clones, 84% of them detected once, and roughly 15% sits in the top ten. The chain joins TRBV7-2 to TRBJ1-5; 9 bases match TRBD1. The receptor comes from a man aged 45 to 65 who had recovered from COVID-19. Sequencing input: PBMCs or T cells enriched from blood (not recorded which). CDR3 protein: CASSLRDRGNQPQHF. The CDR3 DNA follows: TGTGCCAGCAGCTTGAGGGACAGGGGCAATCAGCCCCAGCATTTT.